The entry below describes one T cell receptor (beta chain). Its antigen is unknown. CDR3 length equals 12 residues. CDR1 and CDR2 from the germline V gene are DFQATT and SNEGSKA (reference sequence). Trimming took 1 base from V and 2 from J, leaving 4 bases between them. TCRdb re-called the 5' RACE reads through MiXCR, storing one row per CDR3 protein. The sample records roughly 400,000 distinct CDR3 sequences, 18% being singletons. These data are taken from a study of T-cell memory formation after mild COVID-19. Study-wide results and limits: There were some responding clones in pre-infection memory, which suggested that cross-reactive memory had joined.

The source of this sequence is a man aged 18 to 30 who had mild COVID-19 (a few samples of this study predate the infection). Cell type and time point are not known. The chain carries TRBV20-1 and TRBJ2-3; D call uncertain. The sequencing sample was made of PBMCs or a T cell subset sorted from them (not recorded which). The CDR3 DNA follows: TGCAGTGCTAGAGTGTACACAGATACGCAGTATTTT. This sequence encodes CSARVYTDTQYF.